This TCR beta chain was sequenced for a study of cytomegalovirus exposure and HLA in healthy donors. The study's findings and limits: V- and J-gene trimming in TCR beta was tied to a missense DCLRE1C variant by an analysis performed later. Owing to their indistinguishability, certain V segments, notably TRBV6-2 and TRBV6-3, were excluded.

V lost 2 bases to trimming and J lost 3 bases, with 7 bases between them. Germline assignment: CDR1 SGHAT and CDR2 FQNNGV. The CDR3 sequence is 13 residues long. The PCR made use of 60 Vbeta and 13 Jbeta primers. The method was immunoSEQ multiplex PCR; TCRdb's version includes in-frame clones alone and lacks a portion of them. The sample lists around 140,000 clones, approximately 60% occurring once. Everyone who donated was a healthy bone marrow donor. This clone was counted a few times. Antigen unknown. This chain uses TRBV11-2 with TRBJ1-1; D not certain. This TCR was recovered from a woman in her thirties or forties in good health and CMV-seronegative. Sequenced input: PBMCs. CDR3 nucleotides: TGTGCCAGCAGCTTAACGGGGTACACTGAAGCTTTCTTT. Amino acids: CASSLTGYTEAFF.